These T cell receptor beta chains were read from a single sample in a study of blood T cell repertoires in COVID-19. The repertoire was sequenced with immunoSEQ multiplex PCR; TCRdb's copy has only in-frame clones and lacks some. The table includes under 450,000 clones, 70% to 90% detected once. The specimen was peripheral blood. These receptors originate from a woman aged 60 to 75 with COVID-19, enrolled during active disease. Each CDR3 is given with its conserved first and last residue. The D gene is left open where the match is weak. Expanded clones are given a class, and other clones once, few, many or no size at all.

size	D	V	J	CDR3	DNA
NA	TRBD1	TRBV6-5	TRBJ1-3	CASSRQGLSGNTIYF	TGTGCCAGCAGCAGACAGGGGTTGAGTGGAAACACCATATATTTT
NA	TRBD1	TRBV18	TRBJ1-1	CASSTSGTGNTAEAFF	TGTGCCAGCTCAACCTCCGGGACAGGGAATACCGCTGAAGCTTTCTTT
once	TRBD1	TRBV27	TRBJ2-7	CASSAQGKGFSYEQYF	TGTGCCAGCAGTGCACAGGGGAAGGGTTTTTCTTACGAGCAGTACTTC
NA	NA	TRBV7-2	TRBJ2-7	CASSLAREEAGVGYEQYF	TGTGCCAGCAGCTTAGCGCGGGAAGAAGCTGGGGTAGGCTACGAGCAGTACTTC
NA	TRBD2	TRBV5-4	TRBJ2-3	CASSIGTSGVGTDTQYF	TGTGCCAGCAGCATAGGGACTAGCGGGGTCGGCACAGATACGCAGTATTTT
NA	NA	TRBV13	TRBJ1-2	CASSYKAGRVGYGYTF	TGTGCCAGCAGCTACAAAGCCGGCAGGGTCGGATATGGCTACACCTTC
NA	TRBD1	TRBV5-1	TRBJ1-4	CASSSTGAVSTNEKLFF	TGCGCCAGCAGCTCCACAGGGGCCGTTTCAACTAATGAAAAACTGTTTTTT
NA	NA	TRBV6-5	TRBJ2-3	CASSPLYTDTQYF	TGTGCCAGCAGTCCCTTGTACACAGATACGCAGTATTTT
NA	TRBD2	TRBV7-2	TRBJ2-3	CASSLTGLAGGTDTQYF	TGTGCCAGCAGCTTAACCGGACTAGCGGGAGGCACAGATACGCAGTATTTT
few	TRBD1	TRBV9	TRBJ1-2	CASTRDSLNYGYTF	TGTGCCAGCACCAGGGACAGTCTTAACTATGGCTACACCTTC
NA	NA	TRBV5-1	TRBJ1-4	CASSFDSTTNEKLFF	TGCGCCAGCAGCTTCGACAGCACAACTAATGAAAAACTGTTTTTT
NA	NA	TRBV15	TRBJ2-3	CATSKTRFITDTQYF	TGTGCCACCAGCAAGACTAGATTTATAACAGATACGCAGTATTTT
NA	TRBD1	TRBV6-5	TRBJ1-2	CASSKGGQLNYGYTF	TGTGCCAGCAGCAAAGGGGGACAGCTAAACTATGGCTACACCTTC
NA	TRBD2	TRBV3-1/TRBV3-2	TRBJ2-4	CASSHTAGGRDIQYF	TGTGCCAGCAGCCATACGGCGGGGGGGCGGGACATTCAGTACTTC
few	TRBD1	TRBV4-1	TRBJ2-2	CASGRGQGYTGELFF	TGCGCCAGTGGTCGCGGACAGGGCTACACCGGGGAGCTGTTTTTT
NA	TRBD2	TRBV6-2/TRBV6-3	TRBJ2-7	CASSYGPSGAYEQYF	TGTGCCAGCAGTTACGGGCCTAGCGGGGCGTACGAGCAGTACTTC
NA	NA	TRBV10-3	TRBJ2-7	CAGSQGRESGEQYF	TGTGCCGGCTCTCAGGGGAGAGAGTCGGGCGAGCAGTACTTC
NA	TRBD1	TRBV5-1	TRBJ2-5	CASSLAGTEQETQYF	TGCGCCAGCAGCTTGGCCGGGACAGAGCAAGAGACCCAGTACTTC
NA	NA	TRBV28	TRBJ1-2	CARWGSYGYTF	TGTGCCAGATGGGGCAGCTATGGCTACACCTTC
NA	TRBD1	TRBV5-4	TRBJ1-2	CASSLGQEGGYGYTF	TGTGCCAGCAGCCTAGGACAGGAGGGGGGCTATGGCTACACCTTC
NA	NA	TRBV20-1	TRBJ2-1	CSATRGAWGLF	TGCAGTGCTACCAGGGGGGCCTGGGGGCTCTTC
NA	TRBD1	TRBV7-3	TRBJ2-6	CASSLPGQGRGSGANVLTF	TGTGCCAGCAGCCTCCCGGGACAGGGGAGAGGGTCTGGGGCCAACGTCCTGACTTTC
NA	NA	TRBV2	TRBJ1-6	CASSEMDSVNSPLHF	TGTGCCAGCAGTGAGATGGACAGCGTGAATTCACCCCTCCACTTT
NA	TRBD1	TRBV18	TRBJ1-5	CASSPGQGEGQPQHF	TGTGCCAGCTCACCCGGACAGGGGGAGGGTCAGCCCCAGCATTTT
NA	NA	TRBV11-3	TRBJ1-6	CASSLVGTNSPLHF	TGTGCCAGCAGCTTAGTAGGGACAAATTCACCCCTCCACTTT
NA	NA	TRBV10-2	TRBJ1-1	CASSVGLTLNTEAFF	TGCGCCAGCAGCGTTGGACTGACCTTGAACACTGAAGCTTTCTTT
NA	NA	TRBV5-6	TRBJ1-5	CASSFWGGNQPQHF	TGTGCCAGCAGCTTTTGGGGAGGCAATCAGCCCCAGCATTTT
NA	NA	TRBV10-2	TRBJ2-5	CASSEGSSGDIQETQYF	TGCGCCAGCAGTGAGGGTTCCAGCGGGGACATCCAAGAGACCCAGTACTTC
NA	TRBD1	TRBV18	TRBJ1-1	CASSRDRGVNTEAFF	TGTGCCAGCTCAAGAGACAGGGGGGTGAACACTGAAGCTTTCTTT
NA	NA	TRBV6-5	TRBJ1-1	CASSYLEGNTEAFF	TGTGCCAGCAGCTACTTGGAGGGGAACACTGAAGCTTTCTTT
NA	TRBD1	TRBV5-1	TRBJ2-2	CASSSAGGFTGELFF	TGCGCCAGCAGCTCCGCAGGGGGCTTCACCGGGGAGCTGTTTTTT
NA	NA	TRBV2	TRBJ2-1	CASTKRWLTSYNEQFF	TGTGCCAGCACTAAGAGGTGGTTAACTTCCTACAATGAGCAGTTCTTC
NA	TRBD2	TRBV5-1	TRBJ2-3	CASSSEGLAGGFTDTQYF	TGCGCCAGCAGTTCCGAGGGACTAGCGGGGGGCTTCACAGATACGCAGTATTTT
NA	NA	TRBV2	TRBJ1-5	CASSPDSQAAQHF	TGTGCCAGCAGTCCGGACAGTCAGGCAGCCCAGCATTTT
NA	TRBD2	TRBV4-1	TRBJ2-1	CASSQTATSGGVGEQFF	TGCGCCAGCAGCCAAACCGCGACTAGCGGGGGGGTAGGTGAGCAGTTCTTC
NA	NA	TRBV27	TRBJ2-1	CASSLRGSYNEQFF	TGTGCCAGCAGTCTCAGGGGCTCCTACAATGAGCAGTTCTTC
NA	NA	TRBV7-9	TRBJ2-1	CASSSNRPNNEQFF	TGTGCCAGCAGCTCAAATCGTCCTAACAATGAGCAGTTCTTC
NA	TRBD2	TRBV13	TRBJ2-4	CASSWRLANKNIQYF	TGTGCCAGCAGCTGGAGACTAGCCAACAAAAACATTCAGTACTTC
NA	NA	TRBV30	TRBJ1-2	CAWSLGDYGYTF	TGTGCCTGGAGTCTAGGGGACTATGGCTACACCTTC
NA	TRBD1	TRBV19	TRBJ1-2	CASSNGQGVVKGYTF	TGTGCCAGTAGCAACGGACAGGGAGTCGTAAAAGGCTACACCTTC
NA	TRBD1	TRBV7-2	TRBJ1-5	CASSRGTARTNQPQHF	TGTGCCAGCAGCCGGGGGACAGCTAGAACCAATCAGCCCCAGCATTTT
NA	NA	TRBV7-8	TRBJ1-5	CASSLEGYSNQPQHF	TGTGCCAGCAGCTTAGAGGGGTATAGCAATCAGCCCCAGCATTTT
NA	TRBD1	TRBV27	TRBJ2-7	CASSRTGTGGFEQYF	TGTGCCAGCAGTAGGACCGGGACAGGGGGCTTCGAGCAGTACTTC
NA	NA	TRBV15	TRBJ2-3	CATSSLGGTDTQYF	TGTGCCACCAGCAGCTTAGGGGGCACAGATACGCAGTATTTT
once	TRBD1	TRBV7-9	TRBJ2-3	CASSFQDRGADTQYF	TGTGCCAGCAGCTTTCAAGACAGGGGTGCAGATACGCAGTATTTT
NA	TRBD1	TRBV7-8	TRBJ2-7	CASSLTPGQTYEQYF	TGTGCCAGCAGCTTAACTCCGGGACAGACCTACGAGCAGTACTTC
NA	TRBD1	TRBV30	TRBJ1-2	CAWNLRTGAGYTF	TGTGCCTGGAACCTTAGGACAGGGGCCGGCTACACCTTC
NA	NA	TRBV11-2	TRBJ2-3	CASSLAGRPTDTQYF	TGTGCCAGCAGCTTAGCGGGGAGACCCACAGATACGCAGTATTTT
NA	TRBD2	TRBV2	TRBJ2-1	CASSEVLLAGGSYNEQFF	TGTGCCAGCAGTGAAGTTCTTTTGGCGGGGGGCTCCTACAATGAGCAGTTCTTC
NA	TRBD1	TRBV7-9	TRBJ1-4	CASRPALPTGEDEKLFF	TGTGCCAGCAGACCGGCCCTACCGACAGGGGAGGATGAAAAACTGTTTTTT
once	NA	TRBV7-9	TRBJ2-7	CASSLAAGYAYEQYF	TGTGCCAGCAGCCTTGCGGCAGGGTATGCCTACGAGCAGTACTTC
NA	NA	TRBV27	TRBJ2-1	CASSFRGMNEQFF	TGTGCCAGCAGTTTTAGGGGTATGAATGAGCAGTTCTTC
NA	TRBD2	TRBV5-1	TRBJ2-5	CASSLGLAGGQEETQYF	TGCGCCAGCAGTTTAGGACTAGCGGGGGGCCAGGAAGAGACCCAGTACTTC
NA	NA	TRBV5-6	TRBJ2-2	CASSPLEGELFF	TGTGCCAGCAGCCCTTTGGAGGGGGAGCTGTTTTTT
NA	TRBD1	TRBV7-3	TRBJ2-3	CASSPRTGRTDTQYF	TGTGCCAGCAGCCCACGGACAGGACGCACAGATACGCAGTATTTT
once	TRBD2	TRBV6-2/TRBV6-3	TRBJ2-7	CASSPRTSGGASSYEQYF	TGTGCCAGCAGTCCGCGGACTAGCGGGGGGGCTAGCTCCTACGAGCAGTACTTC
once	NA	TRBV12-5	TRBJ2-3	CASGLVAATDTQYF	TGTGCTAGTGGTTTGGTAGCGGCGACAGATACGCAGTATTTT
NA	TRBD1	TRBV11-2	TRBJ1-6	CASSQPGQLNSPLHF	TGTGCCAGCAGCCAGCCGGGACAGCTTAATTCACCCCTCCACTTT
NA	NA	TRBV12-3/TRBV12-4	TRBJ1-1	CASRYSSTEAFF	TGTGCCAGCCGTTACAGCAGTACTGAAGCTTTCTTT
NA	TRBD1	TRBV12-3/TRBV12-4	TRBJ1-1	CASIPGQATEAFF	TGTGCCAGCATACCTGGACAGGCGACTGAAGCTTTCTTT